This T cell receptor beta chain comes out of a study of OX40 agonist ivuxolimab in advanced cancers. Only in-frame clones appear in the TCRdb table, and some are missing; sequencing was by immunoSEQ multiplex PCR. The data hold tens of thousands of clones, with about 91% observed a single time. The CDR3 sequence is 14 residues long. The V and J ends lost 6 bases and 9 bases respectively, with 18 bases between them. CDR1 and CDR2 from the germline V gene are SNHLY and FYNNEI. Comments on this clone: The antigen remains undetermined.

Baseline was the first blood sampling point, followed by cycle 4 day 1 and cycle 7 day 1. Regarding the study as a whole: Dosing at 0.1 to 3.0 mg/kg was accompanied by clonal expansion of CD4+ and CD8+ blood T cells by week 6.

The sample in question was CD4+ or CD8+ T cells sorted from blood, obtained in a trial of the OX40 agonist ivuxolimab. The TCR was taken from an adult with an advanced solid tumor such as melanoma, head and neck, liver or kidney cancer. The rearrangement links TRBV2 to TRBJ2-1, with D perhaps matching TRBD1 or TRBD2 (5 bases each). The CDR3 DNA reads TGTGCCAGCAGAGGGCTGGGGGTCCAAGGTGAGCAGTTCTTC. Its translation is CASRGLGVQGEQFF.